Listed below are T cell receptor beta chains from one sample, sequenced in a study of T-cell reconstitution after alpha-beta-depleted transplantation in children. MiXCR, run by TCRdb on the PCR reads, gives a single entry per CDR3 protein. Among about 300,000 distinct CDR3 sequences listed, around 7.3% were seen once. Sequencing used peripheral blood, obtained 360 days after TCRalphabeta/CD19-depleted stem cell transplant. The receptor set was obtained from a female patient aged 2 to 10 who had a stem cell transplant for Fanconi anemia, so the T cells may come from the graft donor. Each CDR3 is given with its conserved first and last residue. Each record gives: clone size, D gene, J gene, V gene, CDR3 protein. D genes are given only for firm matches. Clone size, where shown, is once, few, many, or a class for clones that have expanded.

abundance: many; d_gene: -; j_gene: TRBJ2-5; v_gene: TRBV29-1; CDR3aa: CSVDPGAQETQYF
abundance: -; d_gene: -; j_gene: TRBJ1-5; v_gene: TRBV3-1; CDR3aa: CASSQDLNQPQHF
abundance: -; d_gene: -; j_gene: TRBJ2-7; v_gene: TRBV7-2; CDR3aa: CASSFARDFEQYF
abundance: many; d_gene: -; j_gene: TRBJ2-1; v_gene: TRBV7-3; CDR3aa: CASSPGLGYDNEQFF
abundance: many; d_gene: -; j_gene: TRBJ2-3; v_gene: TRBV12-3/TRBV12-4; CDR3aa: CASSVISTDTQYF
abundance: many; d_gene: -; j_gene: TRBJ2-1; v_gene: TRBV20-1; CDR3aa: CSARSGYNEQFF
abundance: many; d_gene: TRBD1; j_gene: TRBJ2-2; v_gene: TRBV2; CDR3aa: CASSDLLSPGQIPNTGELFF
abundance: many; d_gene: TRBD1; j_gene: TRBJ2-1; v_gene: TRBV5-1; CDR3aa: CASRDRGLSYNEQFF
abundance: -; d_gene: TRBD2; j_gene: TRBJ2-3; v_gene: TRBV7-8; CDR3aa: CASTWKLAGGPGTDTQYF
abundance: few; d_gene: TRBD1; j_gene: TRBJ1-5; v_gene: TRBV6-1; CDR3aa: CASSDLGQGRQPQHF
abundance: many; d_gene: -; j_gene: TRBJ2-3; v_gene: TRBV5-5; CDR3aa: CASSSQGSDTQYF
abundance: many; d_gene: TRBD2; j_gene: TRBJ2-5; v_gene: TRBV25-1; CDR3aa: CASSGRYQETQYF
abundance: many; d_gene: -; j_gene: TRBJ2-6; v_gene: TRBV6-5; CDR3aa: CASSYQASGANVLTF
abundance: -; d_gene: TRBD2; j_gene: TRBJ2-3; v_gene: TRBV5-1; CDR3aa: CASSIGLAGDTQYF
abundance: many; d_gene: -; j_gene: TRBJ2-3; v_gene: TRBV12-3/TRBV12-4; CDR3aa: CASSLRTSTDTQYF
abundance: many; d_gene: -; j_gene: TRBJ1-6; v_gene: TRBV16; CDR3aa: CASSQSAGGNNSPLHF
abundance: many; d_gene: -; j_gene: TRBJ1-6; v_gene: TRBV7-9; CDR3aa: CASSLGQGSSPLHF
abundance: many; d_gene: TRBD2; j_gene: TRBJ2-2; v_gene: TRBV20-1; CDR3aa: CSARPWTSGRAITGELFF
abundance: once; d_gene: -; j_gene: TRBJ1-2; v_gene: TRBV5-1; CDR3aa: CASRTGAEGYGYTF
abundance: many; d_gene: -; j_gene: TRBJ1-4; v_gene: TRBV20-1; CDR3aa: CSASGRDEKLFF
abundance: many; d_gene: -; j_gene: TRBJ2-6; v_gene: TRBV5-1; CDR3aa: CASSPLTVSGANVLTF
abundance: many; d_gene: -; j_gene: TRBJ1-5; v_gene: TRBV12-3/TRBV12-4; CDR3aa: CASSLWVGQPQHF
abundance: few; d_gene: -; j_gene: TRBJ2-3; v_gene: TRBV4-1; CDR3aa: CASSLLGGNSQYF
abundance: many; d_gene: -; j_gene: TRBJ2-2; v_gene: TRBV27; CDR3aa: CASSLGAPLTGELFF
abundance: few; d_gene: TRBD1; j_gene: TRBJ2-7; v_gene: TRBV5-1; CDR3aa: CASSLKVRGRDRSYEQYF
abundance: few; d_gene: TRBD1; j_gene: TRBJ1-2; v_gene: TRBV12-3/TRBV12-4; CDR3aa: CASLGTGLSYGYTF
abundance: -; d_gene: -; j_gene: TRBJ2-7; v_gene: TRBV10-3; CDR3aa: CAIRGAGPLDYEKYF
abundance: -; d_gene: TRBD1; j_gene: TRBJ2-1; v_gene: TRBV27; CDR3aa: CASSSTGGLWVWQFF
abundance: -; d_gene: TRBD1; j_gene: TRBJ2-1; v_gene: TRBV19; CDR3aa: CASSTTTGDEQFF
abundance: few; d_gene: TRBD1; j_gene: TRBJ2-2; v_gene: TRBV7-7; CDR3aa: CASSLADRGRDGELFF
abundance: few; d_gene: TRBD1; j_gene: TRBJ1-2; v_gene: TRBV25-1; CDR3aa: CASTGQGYGYTF
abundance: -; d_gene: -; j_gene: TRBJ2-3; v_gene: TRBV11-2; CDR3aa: CASSRWGGRRTDTQYF
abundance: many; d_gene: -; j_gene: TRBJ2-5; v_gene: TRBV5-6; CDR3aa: CASSILIGGPKETQYF
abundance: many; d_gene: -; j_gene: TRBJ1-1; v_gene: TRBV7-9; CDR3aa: CASSLGRGANTEAFF
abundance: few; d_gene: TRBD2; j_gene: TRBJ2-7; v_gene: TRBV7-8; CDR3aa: CASSLRTSGNGGQYF
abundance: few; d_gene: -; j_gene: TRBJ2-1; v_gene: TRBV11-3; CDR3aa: CASSFGRDRQFF
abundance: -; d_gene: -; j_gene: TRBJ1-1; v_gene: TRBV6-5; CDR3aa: CASSYAGGVAFF
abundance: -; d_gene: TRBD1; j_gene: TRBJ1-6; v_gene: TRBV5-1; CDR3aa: CASSRVKTGTYNSPLHF
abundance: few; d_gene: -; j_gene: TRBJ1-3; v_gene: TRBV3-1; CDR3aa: CASSQDRYGNTIYF
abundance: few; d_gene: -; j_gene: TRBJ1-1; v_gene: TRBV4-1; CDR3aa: CASSQGFAEAFF
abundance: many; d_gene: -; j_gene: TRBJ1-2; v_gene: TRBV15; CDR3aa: CATYTGWGNYGYTF
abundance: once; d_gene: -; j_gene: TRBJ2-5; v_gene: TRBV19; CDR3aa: CASSITRVAETQYF